The present TCR beta chain was sequenced within a study of cytomegalovirus exposure and HLA in healthy donors. This clone was observed a single time. Its specificity is unknown. The junction differs from germline at one of its ends, possibly a read error. Findings and caveats of the study: Reportedly, cytomegalovirus status was diagnosed with high sensitivity and specificity.

Data came from immunoSEQ multiplex PCR; TCRdb stores just in-frame clones and leaves some out. The table includes hundreds of thousands of clones, around 86% detected once. Germline CDR1 and CDR2: MNHEY and SMNVEV (reference sequence). The CDR3 runs 13 residues. This chain joins TRBV27 and TRBJ2-1; weak D call: TRBD2 (6 bases). Sequencing used PBMCs. The source is a woman between 18 and 30 years old in good health and CMV-seronegative. CDR3 region: CASGFTAGGEQFF. CDR3 coding DNA: TGTGCCAGCGGTTTTACAGCGGGTGGCGAGCAGTTCTTC.